The clone carrying this T cell receptor beta chain was found many times. The sample belongs to a study of regulatory T cells in long-lasting Graves disease. CDR1 SGHTA and CDR2 FQGNSA come from the germline V gene. The CDR3 spans 16 residues. Trimming removed 1 base from V and 8 bases from J, with 15 bases in between. Building the TCR beta libraries relied on iRepertoire HTBI primers, and CDR3 regions underwent Arm-PCR. In the authors' workflow: The samples included 60 to 65 TRBV and more than 12 TRBJ segments. TCRdb reprocessed the multiplex PCR reads via MiXCR and lists one record per CDR3 protein. TCRdb's processing, not the study's, gives the V and J calls here. The sample includes roughly 350,000 distinct CDR3 sequences, 15% to 20% of them seen just once. Described time point: newly diagnosed GD, antithyroid drugs for less than 3 months. PBMC-extracted RNA yielded the TCR library. These data are also associated with another study on T cells in Graves' hyperthyroidism and ophthalmopathy.

The sample here was peripheral blood mononuclear cells (PBMCs), taken at new diagnosis, from a patient treated with antithyroid drugs. This sequence originates from a man aged 35 to 55 with Graves disease. The chain carries TRBV7-2 and TRBJ1-6; weak D call: TRBD1 (6 bases). CDR3 sequence (DNA): TGTGCCAGCAGCTTAGTCGGCGGGACACAGGATTCACCCCTCCACTTT. It codes for CASSLVGGTQDSPLHF.